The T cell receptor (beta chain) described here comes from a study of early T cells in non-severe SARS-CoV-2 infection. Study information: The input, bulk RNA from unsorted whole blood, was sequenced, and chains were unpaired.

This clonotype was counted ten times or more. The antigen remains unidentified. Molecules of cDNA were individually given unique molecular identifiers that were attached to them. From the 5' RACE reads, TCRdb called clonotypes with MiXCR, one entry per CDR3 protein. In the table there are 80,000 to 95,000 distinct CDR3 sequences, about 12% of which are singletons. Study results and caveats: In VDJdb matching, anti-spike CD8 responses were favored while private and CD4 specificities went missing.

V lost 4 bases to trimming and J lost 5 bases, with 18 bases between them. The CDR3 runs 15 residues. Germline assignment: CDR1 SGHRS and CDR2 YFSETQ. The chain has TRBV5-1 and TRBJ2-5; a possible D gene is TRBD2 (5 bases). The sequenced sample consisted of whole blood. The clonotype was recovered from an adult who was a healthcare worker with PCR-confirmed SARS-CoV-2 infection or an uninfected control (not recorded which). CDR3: CASSAAIGSDETQYF. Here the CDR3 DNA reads TGCGCCAGCAGCGCCGCGATTGGTAGCGACGAGACCCAGTACTTC.